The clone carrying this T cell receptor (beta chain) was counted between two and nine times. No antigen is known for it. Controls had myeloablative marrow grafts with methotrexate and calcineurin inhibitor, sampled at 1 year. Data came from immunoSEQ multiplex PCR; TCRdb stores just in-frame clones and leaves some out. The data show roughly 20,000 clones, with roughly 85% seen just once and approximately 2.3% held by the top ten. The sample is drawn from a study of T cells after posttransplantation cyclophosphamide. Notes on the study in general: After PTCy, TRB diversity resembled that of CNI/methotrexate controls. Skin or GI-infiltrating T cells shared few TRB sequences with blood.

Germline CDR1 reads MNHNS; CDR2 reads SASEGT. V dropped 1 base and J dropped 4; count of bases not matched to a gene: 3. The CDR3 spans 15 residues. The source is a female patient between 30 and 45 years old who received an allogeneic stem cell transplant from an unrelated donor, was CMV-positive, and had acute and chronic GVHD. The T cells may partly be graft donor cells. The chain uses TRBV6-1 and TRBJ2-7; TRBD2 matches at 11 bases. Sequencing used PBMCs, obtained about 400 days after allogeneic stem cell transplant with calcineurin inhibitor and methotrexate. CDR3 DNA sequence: TGTGCCAGCAGTGAAGTAGCGGGGGGGCGGTACGAGCAGTACTTC. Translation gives CASSEVAGGRYEQYF.